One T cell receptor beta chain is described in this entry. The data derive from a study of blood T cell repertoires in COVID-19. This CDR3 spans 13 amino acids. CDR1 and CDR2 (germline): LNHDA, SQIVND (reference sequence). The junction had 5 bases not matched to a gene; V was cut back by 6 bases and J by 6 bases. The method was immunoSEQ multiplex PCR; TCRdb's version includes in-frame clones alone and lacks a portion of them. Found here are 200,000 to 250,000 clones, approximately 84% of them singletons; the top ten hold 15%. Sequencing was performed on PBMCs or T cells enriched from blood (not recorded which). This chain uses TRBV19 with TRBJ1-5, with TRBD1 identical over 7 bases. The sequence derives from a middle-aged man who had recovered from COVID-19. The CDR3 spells CASRDQGGQPQHF. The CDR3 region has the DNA TGTGCCAGTAGAGATCAGGGGGGTCAGCCCCAGCATTTT.